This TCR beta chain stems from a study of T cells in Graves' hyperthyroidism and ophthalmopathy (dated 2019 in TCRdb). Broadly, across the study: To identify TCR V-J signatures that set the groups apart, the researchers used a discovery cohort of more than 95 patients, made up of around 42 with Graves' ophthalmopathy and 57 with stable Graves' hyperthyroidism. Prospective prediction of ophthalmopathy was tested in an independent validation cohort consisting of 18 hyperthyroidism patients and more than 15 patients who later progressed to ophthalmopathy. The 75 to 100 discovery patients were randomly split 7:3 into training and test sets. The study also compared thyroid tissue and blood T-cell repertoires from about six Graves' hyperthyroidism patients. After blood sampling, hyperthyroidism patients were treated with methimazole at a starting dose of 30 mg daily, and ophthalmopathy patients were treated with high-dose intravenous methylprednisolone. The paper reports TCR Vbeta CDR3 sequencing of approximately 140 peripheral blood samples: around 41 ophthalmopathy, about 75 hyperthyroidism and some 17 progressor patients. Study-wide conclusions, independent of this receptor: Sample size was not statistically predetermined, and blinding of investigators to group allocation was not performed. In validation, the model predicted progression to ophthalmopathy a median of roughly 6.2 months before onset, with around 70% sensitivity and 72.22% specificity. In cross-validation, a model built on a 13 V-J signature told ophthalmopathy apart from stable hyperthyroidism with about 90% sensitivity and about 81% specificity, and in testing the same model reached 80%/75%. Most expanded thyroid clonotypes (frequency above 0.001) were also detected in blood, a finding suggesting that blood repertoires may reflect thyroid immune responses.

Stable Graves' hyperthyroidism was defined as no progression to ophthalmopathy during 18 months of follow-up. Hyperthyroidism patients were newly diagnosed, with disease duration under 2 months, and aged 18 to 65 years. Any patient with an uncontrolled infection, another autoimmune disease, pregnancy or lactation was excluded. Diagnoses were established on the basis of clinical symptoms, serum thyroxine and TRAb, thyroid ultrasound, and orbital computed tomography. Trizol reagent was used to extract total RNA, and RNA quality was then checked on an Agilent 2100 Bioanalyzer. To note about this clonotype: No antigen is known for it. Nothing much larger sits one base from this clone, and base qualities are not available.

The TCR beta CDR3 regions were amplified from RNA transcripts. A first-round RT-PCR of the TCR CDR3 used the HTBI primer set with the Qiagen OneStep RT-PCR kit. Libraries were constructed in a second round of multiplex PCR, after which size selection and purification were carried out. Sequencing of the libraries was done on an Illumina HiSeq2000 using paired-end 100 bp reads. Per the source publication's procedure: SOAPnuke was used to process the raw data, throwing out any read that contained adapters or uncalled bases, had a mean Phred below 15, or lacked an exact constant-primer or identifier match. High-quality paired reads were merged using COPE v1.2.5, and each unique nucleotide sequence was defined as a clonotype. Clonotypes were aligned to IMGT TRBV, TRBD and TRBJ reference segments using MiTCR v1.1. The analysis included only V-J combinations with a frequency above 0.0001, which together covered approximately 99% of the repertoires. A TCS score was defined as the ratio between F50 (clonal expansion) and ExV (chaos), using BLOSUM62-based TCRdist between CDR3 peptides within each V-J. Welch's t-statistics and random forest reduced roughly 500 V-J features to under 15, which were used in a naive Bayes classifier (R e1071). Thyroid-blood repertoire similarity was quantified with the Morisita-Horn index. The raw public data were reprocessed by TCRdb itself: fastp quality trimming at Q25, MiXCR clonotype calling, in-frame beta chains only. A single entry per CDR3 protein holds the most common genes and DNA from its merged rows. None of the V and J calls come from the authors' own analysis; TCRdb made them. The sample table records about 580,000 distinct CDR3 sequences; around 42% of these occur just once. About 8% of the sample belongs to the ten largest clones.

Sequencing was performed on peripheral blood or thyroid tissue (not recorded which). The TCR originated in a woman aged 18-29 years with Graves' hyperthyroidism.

Here is the DNA: TGTGCCAGCAGCTCCAGGGGTGCCTCCTACAATGAGCAGTACTTC. Protein translation: CASSSRGASYNEQYF. The chain is encoded by TRBV7-9 joined to TRBJ2-7, and perhaps TRBD1 as D gene, on 6 matching bases. The junction carries 20 bases between V and J, which are trimmed by 4 bases and 7 bases respectively. There are 15 amino acids in the CDR3, from cysteine to phenylalanine inclusive. The CDR3 DNA has 45 bases and is translated from base 1. For CDR1 and CDR2, the germline V gene (reference sequence) lists SEHNR and FQNEAQ. The variable domain in full, with residues beyond the CDR3 obtained from the reference TRBV7-9 and TRBJ2-7 genes, is DTGVSQNPRHKITKRGQNVTFRCDPISEHNRLYWYRQTLGQGPEFLTYFQNEAQLEKSRLLSDRFSAERPKGSFSTLEIQRTEQGDSAMYLCASSSRGASYNEQYFGPGTRLTVT.